This T cell receptor beta chain emerged from a study of control samples from healthy donors and cancer patients. Germline CDR1 is KGHSH and CDR2 is LQKENI. With 3 bases clipped from V and 8 bases from J, the junction kept 9 bases outside the gene matches. The CDR3 length is 14 residues. The table came from immunoSEQ multiplex PCR; TCRdb's copy has only in-frame clones and leaves some out. The repertoire holds roughly 84,000 clones, with around 92% as singletons. What was sequenced was blood. The rearrangement uses TRBV18 and TRBJ1-2; 7 nucleotides align to TRBD1. This receptor was taken from a man in his forties or fifties in good health. The CDR3 protein is CASSPNEGAFGYTF. DNA for the CDR3: TGTGCCAGCTCACCCAACGAGGGGGCGTTCGGCTACACCTTC.